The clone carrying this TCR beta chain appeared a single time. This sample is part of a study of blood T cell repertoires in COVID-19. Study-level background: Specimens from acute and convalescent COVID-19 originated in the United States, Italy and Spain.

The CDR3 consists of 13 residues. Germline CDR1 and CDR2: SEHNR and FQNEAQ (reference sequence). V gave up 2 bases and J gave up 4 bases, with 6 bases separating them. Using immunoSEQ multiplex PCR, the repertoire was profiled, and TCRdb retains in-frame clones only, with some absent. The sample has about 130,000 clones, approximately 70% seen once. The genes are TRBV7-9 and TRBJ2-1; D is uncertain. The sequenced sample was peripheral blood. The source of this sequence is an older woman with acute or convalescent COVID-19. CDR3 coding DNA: TGTGCCAGCAGCTTAACAGAGTACAATGAGCAGTTCTTC. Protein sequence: CASSLTEYNEQFF.